The rows below give T cell receptor beta chains drawn from one sample of a study of shared clonotypes between healthy human individuals. Using immunoSEQ multiplex PCR, the repertoire was profiled, and TCRdb retains in-frame clones only, with some absent. The sample lists about 2.3 million clones, 90% to 95% occurring once. The sample comprised naive CD4+ T cells from PBMCs. These receptors were taken from a man younger than 35 in good health. Some clones in this sample may be carry-over from other donors' samples. Each CDR3 is given with its conserved first and last residue. The order of the fields is J gene, V gene, CDR3 length, clone size, D gene, CDR3 protein, CDR3 DNA. A D gene is named only where the DNA matches it firmly. Only some rows state a clone size, as once, few, many or a class for expanded clones.

TRBJ2-5 | TRBV5-1 | 16 | . | TRBD2 | CASSLVGTSRQETQYF | TGCGCCAGCAGCTTGGTCGGGACTAGCAGACAAGAGACCCAGTACTTC
TRBJ2-2 | TRBV15 | 15 | . | . | CATSRAPSGTGELFF | TGTGCCACCAGCAGAGCCCCCTCGGGCACCGGGGAGCTGTTTTTT
TRBJ2-3 | TRBV27 | 16 | . | TRBD1 | CASSPMGQGFTDTQYF | TGTGCCAGCAGTCCAATGGGACAGGGATTCACAGATACGCAGTATTTT
TRBJ1-5 | TRBV5-1 | 15 | . | . | CASRLNQGSNQPQHF | TGCGCCAGCAGACTGAACCAGGGTAGCAATCAGCCCCAGCATTTT
TRBJ2-7 | TRBV18 | 15 | . | TRBD2 | CASSPRGLADGEQYF | TGTGCCAGCTCACCACGGGGACTAGCGGACGGCGAGCAGTACTTC
TRBJ1-1 | TRBV29-1 | 11 | . | . | CSVGTEGSAFF | TGCAGCGTTGGCACAGAGGGATCAGCTTTCTTT
TRBJ1-1 | TRBV28 | 15 | . | . | CASSLSGQGNTEAFF | TGTGCCAGCAGTTTATCGGGGCAGGGGAACACTGAAGCTTTCTTT
TRBJ1-1 | TRBV28 | 15 | . | TRBD1 | CASSVTGTGGGGAFF | TGTGCCAGCAGTGTAACCGGGACAGGGGGCGGCGGAGCTTTCTTT
TRBJ2-2 | TRBV7-2 | 11 | . | . | CASSLGWELFF | TGTGCCAGCAGCTTAGGTTGGGAGCTGTTTTTT
TRBJ2-7 | TRBV5-1 | 17 | . | . | CASSRRAGKGPHYEQYF | TGCGCCAGCAGCCGTAGGGCAGGGAAGGGACCACACTACGAGCAGTACTTC
TRBJ1-1 | TRBV19 | 12 | . | . | CASRGFSLEAFF | TGTGCCAGTAGGGGTTTCAGCCTTGAAGCTTTCTTT
TRBJ2-1 | TRBV28 | 14 | . | TRBD1 | CASSQWAGGNEQFF | TGTGCCAGCAGTCAATGGGCAGGGGGCAATGAGCAGTTCTTC
TRBJ2-7 | TRBV30 | 14 | . | . | CAWSVGGVAVQQYF | TGTGCCTGGAGTGTCGGCGGGGTTGCTGTTCAGCAGTACTTC
TRBJ2-7 | TRBV30 | 14 | . | . | CAWSGAPVLYEQYF | TGTGCCTGGAGTGGAGCCCCGGTACTCTACGAGCAGTACTTC
TRBJ2-2 | TRBV5-4 | 16 | . | TRBD1 | CASSPRDRGWTGELFF | TGTGCCAGCAGCCCAAGGGACAGGGGATGGACCGGGGAGCTGTTTTTT
TRBJ2-3 | TRBV7-3 | 14 | . | . | CASSQLGAPDTQYF | TGTGCCAGCAGCCAACTAGGAGCTCCAGATACGCAGTATTTT
TRBJ1-4 | TRBV25-1 | 16 | . | . | CASSPPGDRANEKLFF | TGTGCCAGCAGTCCCCCCGGGGACCGGGCTAATGAAAAACTGTTTTTT
TRBJ2-1 | TRBV18 | 15 | . | TRBD2 | CASSPWTSGSYEQFF | TGTGCCAGCTCACCCTGGACTAGCGGGAGCTATGAGCAGTTCTTC
TRBJ2-7 | TRBV14 | 17 | . | . | CASSLIYTHGTRDEQYF | TGTGCCAGCAGCCTTATATATACCCACGGGACTCGCGACGAGCAGTACTTC
TRBJ2-1 | TRBV19 | 15 | . | TRBD1 | CASSPTGESYNEQFF | TGTGCCAGTAGTCCCACAGGGGAATCCTACAATGAGCAGTTCTTC
TRBJ2-7 | TRBV2 | 17 | once | TRBD1 | CASRFHRQGRESYEQYF | TGTGCCAGCAGATTCCACCGACAGGGCCGTGAGTCCTACGAGCAGTACTTC
TRBJ2-7 | TRBV4-1 | 15 | . | TRBD2 | CASSPSGLALGGQYF | TGCGCCAGCAGCCCCTCAGGACTAGCCCTAGGGGGACAGTACTTC
TRBJ2-7 | TRBV5-8 | 18 | . | TRBD2 | CASSFWAPLRERSYEQYF | TGTGCCAGCAGCTTTTGGGCGCCCCTGCGGGAGAGGTCCTACGAGCAGTACTTC
TRBJ2-7 | TRBV18 | 12 | . | . | CASSQSSYEQYF | TGTGCCAGCTCACAAAGCTCCTACGAGCAGTACTTC
TRBJ2-1 | TRBV2 | 14 | . | TRBD2 | CASSGGTSGDEQFF | TGTGCCAGCAGTGGAGGGACTAGCGGTGATGAGCAGTTCTTC
TRBJ1-2 | TRBV10-3 | 13 | . | . | CAISDGQGHGYTF | TGTGCCATCAGTGACGGGCAGGGACATGGCTACACCTTC
TRBJ1-2 | TRBV6-5 | 13 | . | . | CASSRTGNYGYTF | TGTGCCAGCAGTCGGACGGGGAACTATGGCTACACCTTC
TRBJ2-3 | TRBV28 | 18 | . | TRBD2 | CASSLKREGTTSTDTQYF | TGTGCCAGCAGTTTAAAGCGGGAGGGGACCACTAGCACAGATACGCAGTATTTT
TRBJ2-1 | TRBV5-1 | 18 | . | TRBD2 | CASSLGLAGGPIYNEQFF | TGCGCCAGCAGCTTGGGACTAGCGGGAGGCCCCATTTACAATGAGCAGTTCTTC
TRBJ2-3 | TRBV18 | 17 | . | TRBD1 | CASSPLLGQGVTDTQYF | TGTGCCAGCTCACCATTGCTAGGACAGGGTGTAACAGATACGCAGTATTTT
TRBJ1-3 | TRBV5-1 | 15 | . | TRBD1 | CASSSTGAQGNTIYF | TGCGCCAGCAGCTCGACAGGGGCCCAAGGAAACACCATATATTTT
TRBJ2-7 | TRBV9 | 15 | . | TRBD2 | CASSPQAGAPYEQYF | TGTGCCAGCAGCCCCCAGGCGGGAGCCCCCTACGAGCAGTACTTC
TRBJ2-4 | TRBV14 | 14 | . | . | CASSPPDVRGIQYF | TGTGCCAGCAGCCCCCCCGACGTGCGGGGCATTCAGTACTTC
TRBJ2-7 | TRBV4-2 | 13 | . | . | CASSQPSGYEQYF | TGTGCCAGCAGCCAACCATCGGGTTACGAGCAGTACTTC
TRBJ1-5 | TRBV7-8 | 11 | . | . | CASSLGGPQHF | TGTGCCAGCAGCTTAGGTGGGCCCCAGCATTTT
TRBJ1-1 | TRBV5-1 | 15 | . | TRBD1 | CASSSLGQGTTEAFF | TGCGCCAGCAGCTCCCTGGGACAGGGGACCACTGAAGCTTTCTTT
TRBJ2-7 | TRBV18 | 16 | . | TRBD1 | CASSPVWGQGMYEQYF | TGTGCCAGCTCACCGGTTTGGGGACAGGGAATGTACGAGCAGTACTTC
TRBJ2-2 | TRBV7-9 | 15 | . | . | CASSLEERTTGELFF | TGTGCCAGCAGCTTAGAAGAGCGGACGACCGGGGAGCTGTTTTTT
TRBJ2-2 | TRBV10-3 | 16 | . | TRBD2 | CAISTTSGRETGELFF | TGTGCCATCAGCACGACTAGCGGGAGGGAAACCGGGGAGCTGTTTTTT
TRBJ1-4 | TRBV19 | 11 | . | . | CASSITEKLFF | TGTGCCAGTAGTATAACCGAAAAACTGTTTTTT
TRBJ2-7 | TRBV15 | 15 | . | . | CATSVRRGKAYEQYF | TGTGCCACCAGCGTCCGACGAGGAAAAGCCTACGAGCAGTACTTC
TRBJ2-7 | TRBV6-6 | 15 | . | . | CASSYSRTVDYEQYF | TGTGCCAGCAGTTACTCACGCACCGTCGACTACGAGCAGTACTTC
TRBJ2-7 | TRBV7-9 | 15 | . | TRBD1 | CASSLDPGQGAEQYF | TGTGCCAGCAGCTTAGACCCGGGACAGGGGGCCGAGCAGTACTTC
TRBJ1-1 | TRBV6-4 | 13 | . | . | CASSKRMNTEAFF | TGTGCCAGCTCTAAGAGAATGAACACTGAAGCTTTCTTT
TRBJ2-3 | TRBV12-5 | 16 | . | . | CASGTGIAIPPDTQYF | TGTGCTAGTGGCACGGGGATAGCGATCCCCCCAGATACGCAGTATTTT
TRBJ1-5 | TRBV21-1 | 15 | . | . | CASSCEGRAGQPQHF | TGTGCCAGCAGCTGCGAGGGCAGGGCAGGACAGCCCCAGCATTTT
TRBJ2-2 | TRBV30 | 14 | . | TRBD1 | CAWSVTGGTGELFF | TGTGCCTGGAGTGTAACAGGGGGCACCGGGGAGCTGTTTTTT
TRBJ1-1 | TRBV7-9 | 15 | . | TRBD1 | CASARDRGRNTEAFF | TGTGCCAGCGCCCGGGACAGGGGGCGAAATACTGAAGCTTTCTTT
TRBJ1-2 | TRBV19 | 15 | . | . | CASSRTTTPNYGYTF | TGTGCCAGTTCCAGGACAACTACCCCTAACTATGGCTACACCTTC
TRBJ1-2 | TRBV28 | 12 | few | TRBD1 | CASSRTGYGYTF | TGTGCCAGCAGCCGGACAGGGTATGGCTACACCTTC
TRBJ2-7 | TRBV6-5 | 13 | . | TRBD1 | CASSRDRAYEQYF | TGTGCCAGCAGCCGGGACAGGGCATACGAGCAGTACTTC